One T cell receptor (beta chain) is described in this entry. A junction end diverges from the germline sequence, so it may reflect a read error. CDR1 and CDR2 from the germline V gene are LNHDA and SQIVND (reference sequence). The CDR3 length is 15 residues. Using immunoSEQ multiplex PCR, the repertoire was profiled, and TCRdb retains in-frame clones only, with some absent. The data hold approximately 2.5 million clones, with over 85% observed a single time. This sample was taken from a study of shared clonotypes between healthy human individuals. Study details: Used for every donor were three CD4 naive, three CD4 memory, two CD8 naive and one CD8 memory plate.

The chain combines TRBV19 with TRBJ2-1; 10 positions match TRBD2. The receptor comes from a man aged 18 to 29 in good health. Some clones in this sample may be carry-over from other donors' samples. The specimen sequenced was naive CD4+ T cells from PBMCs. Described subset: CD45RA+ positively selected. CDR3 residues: CASSIAGGPRNEQFF. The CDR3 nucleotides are TGTGCCAGTAGCATAGCGGGAGGCCCGCGCAATGAGCAGTTCTTC.